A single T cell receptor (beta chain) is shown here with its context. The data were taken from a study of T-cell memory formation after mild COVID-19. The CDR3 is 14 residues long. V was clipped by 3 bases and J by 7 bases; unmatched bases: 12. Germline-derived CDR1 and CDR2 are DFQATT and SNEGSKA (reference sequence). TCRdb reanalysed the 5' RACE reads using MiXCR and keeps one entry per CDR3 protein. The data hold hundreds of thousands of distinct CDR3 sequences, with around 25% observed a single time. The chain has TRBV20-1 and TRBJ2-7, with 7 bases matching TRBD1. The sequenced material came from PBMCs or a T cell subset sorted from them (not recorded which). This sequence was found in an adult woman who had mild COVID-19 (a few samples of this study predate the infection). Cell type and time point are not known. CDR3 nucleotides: TGCAGTGCTAGGGCCCGGGACAGCCCGTTGGAGCAGTACTTC. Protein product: CSARARDSPLEQYF.